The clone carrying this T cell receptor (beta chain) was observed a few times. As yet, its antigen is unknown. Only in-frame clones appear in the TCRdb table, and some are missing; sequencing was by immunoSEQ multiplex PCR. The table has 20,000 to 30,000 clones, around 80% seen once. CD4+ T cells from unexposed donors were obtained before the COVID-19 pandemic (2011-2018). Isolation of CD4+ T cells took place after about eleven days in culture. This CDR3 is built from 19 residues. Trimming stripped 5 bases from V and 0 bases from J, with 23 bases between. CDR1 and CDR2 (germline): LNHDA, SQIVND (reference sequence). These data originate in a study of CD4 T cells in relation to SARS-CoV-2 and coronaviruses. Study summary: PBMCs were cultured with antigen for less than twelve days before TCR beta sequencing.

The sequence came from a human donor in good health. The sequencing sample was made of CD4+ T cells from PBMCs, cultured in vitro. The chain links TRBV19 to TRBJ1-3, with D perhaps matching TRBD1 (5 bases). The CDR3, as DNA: TGTGCCAGTAGTTTCGGTTTGGGGGAATTTTTCCTCTCTGGAAACACCATATATTTT. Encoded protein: CASSFGLGEFFLSGNTIYF.